This T cell receptor (beta chain) derives from a study of cytomegalovirus exposure and HLA in healthy donors. With 60 Vbeta and 13 Jbeta primers, the PCR was carried out. Assay: immunoSEQ multiplex PCR; the TCRdb copy retains only in-frame clones and omits some. Here the sample spans roughly 130,000 clones, 75% to 85% being singletons. Findings and limits, study-wide: The authors later found HLA-associated TCR beta chains more clonally expanded than equally common others. What a later analysis reportedly showed was that an Asian-associated ancestry cluster had fewer N-insertions than the roughly 670-donor mean. For TCR beta chains, V- and J-gene trimming was later linked to a missense DCLRE1C variant.

On this clone itself: Its antigen is still unknown.

The CDR3 extends over 13 amino acids. Germline CDR1 and CDR2: SGHTA and FQGNSA. Trimming took off 7 bases at V and 6 bases at J, with 16 bases between the two ends. The chain carries TRBV7-2 and TRBJ2-7, with D possibly being TRBD2 (6 bases). Sample: PBMCs. The clonotype comes from a girl aged 2-10 years in good health and CMV-seronegative. CDR3 DNA sequence: TGTGCCAGCACTCTCGGGAGTTTCTCCGAGCAGTACTTC. Protein: CASTLGSFSEQYF.